This paragraph reports one T cell receptor (beta chain). Its antigen is undetermined. CDR3 size: 14 residues. Germline trimming cut 7 bases from V and 3 bases from J; bases unmatched to any gene: 10. Germline CDR1 reads GTSNPN; CDR2 reads SVGIG (reference sequence). This specimen belongs to a study of cytomegalovirus exposure and HLA in healthy donors. Study-level findings and limits: What was likely a sequencing artifact was a cluster of highly shared sequence variants. A later analysis linked a missense variant in DCLRE1C to the trimming of TCR beta V and J genes. For cytomegalovirus status, the classifier reportedly gave diagnoses with high specificity and sensitivity. Clonal expansion, a later analysis showed, was greater in HLA-associated TCR beta chains than in equally common others.

PCR employed 60 Vbeta and 13 Jbeta primers. The assay was immunoSEQ multiplex PCR, and TCRdb's table has in-frame clones only and misses some. The sample has 80,000 to 100,000 clones; under 75% are singletons. The sequencing sample was made of PBMCs. This receptor was obtained from a man aged 50 to 59 in good health and CMV-seronegative. The rearrangement uses TRBV30 and TRBJ2-3; 7 nucleotides match TRBD2. The CDR3 sequence is CASPGGSATDTQYF. The CDR3 nucleotides read TGTGCCTCCCCAGGCGGGAGCGCGACAGATACGCAGTATTTT.